These 20 T cell receptor beta chains were all obtained from the same sample, sequenced in a study of cytomegalovirus exposure and HLA in healthy donors. TCRdb's table, derived via immunoSEQ multiplex PCR, lists solely in-frame clones and lacks some. The data show some 150,000 clones, 85% to 90% seen once. Sequenced: PBMCs. The receptor source for this set is a young woman in good health and CMV-seropositive.

The rearrangement links TRBV12-2 to TRBJ2-1; the table assigns TRBD1, which was not confirmed against the DNA. TRBV12-2 is recorded as a pseudogene. The CDR3 has 18 amino acids. The CDR3 reads CASRRDRGNLRMHNEQFF. CDR3 nucleotide sequence: TGTGCAAGTCGCCGTGACAGGGGTAATCTTCGAATGCACAATGAGCAGTTCTTC.

J is TRBJ2-2 and V is TRBV4-3; 8 nucleotides agree with TRBD1. This CDR3 is 16 amino acids long. Trimming took 4 bases from V and 0 from J; bases not matched to a gene: 4. Germline V gives CDR1 LGHNA, CDR2 YSLEER. CDR3 sequence: CASSRGQGSNTGELFF. The CDR3 bases are TGCGCCAGCAGCCGTGGACAGGGCTCGAACACCGGGGAGCTGTTTTTT.

The V gene is TRBV19, the J gene TRBJ2-7; 8 bases line up with TRBD1. Germline loops: CDR1 LNHDA, CDR2 SQIVND (reference sequence). Unmatched junction bases numbered 5, after V lost 1 base and J lost 3 bases. The CDR3 runs 15 residues. The CDR3 reads CASSIAGTGFYEQYF. CDR3 in DNA: TGTGCCAGTAGTATAGCCGGGACAGGATTCTACGAGCAGTACTTC.

The rearrangement joins TRBV28 to TRBJ1-1; D not certain. Per the germline V gene, CDR1 is MDHEN and CDR2 is SYDVKM. Deletions cut 6 bases from V and 4 bases from J, with 9 bases between. The CDR3 totals 12 residues. This CDR3 is CASSSPPTEAFF. The CDR3 DNA reads as TGTGCCAGCAGCTCCCCCCCCACTGAAGCTTTCTTT.

The chain links TRBV11-2 to TRBJ2-3; no definite D call. The ends were cut back, 0 bases at V and 0 bases at J, with 13 bases in the middle. Germline CDR1 is SGHAT and CDR2 is FQNNGV. There are 17 residues in the CDR3. The CDR3 DNA reads TGTGCCAGCAGCTTAGAAGTACTGGCGGCTAGCACAGATACGCAGTATTTT. It yields the protein CASSLEVLAASTDTQYF.

The rearrangement joins TRBV30 to TRBJ2-2; 15 bases agree with TRBD2. Per the germline V gene, CDR1 is GTSNPN and CDR2 is SVGIG (reference sequence). The V segment lost 2 bases and the J segment 7 bases; nucleotides outside the gene matches: 5. The length of the CDR3 is 16 residues. CDR3 coding DNA: TGTGCCTGGAGTAGGACTAGCGGGAGGGCCTACGGGGAGCTGTTTTTT. Its protein is CAWSRTSGRAYGELFF.

The chain is built from TRBV28 and TRBJ2-3; D is possibly TRBD2 (5 bases). CDR1 and CDR2 (germline): MDHEN, SYDVKM. CDR3 length: 17 amino acids. The germline V and J ends were trimmed by 5 bases and 4 bases, with 22 bases remaining between them. CDR3 bases: TGTGCCAGCAGTCCCTGGGTCATAGCGAGTCGTCCAGATACGCAGTATTTT. Translated: CASSPWVIASRPDTQYF.

The J gene is TRBJ2-1, the V gene TRBV5-1, with 8 positions matching TRBD2. In germline, CDR1 is SGHRS, CDR2 YFSETQ. Unmatched junction bases numbered 15, after V lost 4 bases and J lost 15 bases. The CDR3 covers 14 residues. Written as DNA, the CDR3 is TGCGCCAGCAGCCCCTCCCCGGACAGCGGGAGTTTGTTCTTC. Its translation: CASSPSPDSGSLFF.

The chain carries TRBV28 and TRBJ2-3, with D hard to call. V lost 8 bases and J 3 bases, leaving 18 bases between the germline ends. From germline, CDR1 is MDHEN and CDR2 SYDVKM. The CDR3 is 15 amino acids. In DNA, the CDR3 is TGTGCCAGCGCAGAACGGTTAGCTGTTACAGATACGCAGTATTTT. This encodes CASAERLAVTDTQYF.

The gene calls are TRBV6-1 and TRBJ2-7, with D unresolved. The ends were cut back, 4 bases at V and 1 base at J, with 8 bases in the middle. Looked up from germline, CDR1 is MNHNS and CDR2 is SASEGT. The CDR3 sequence is 13 residues long. The CDR3 coding sequence is TGTGCCAGCAGTGGCCCCGGTTCCTACGAGCAGTACTTC. Amino acid sequence: CASSGPGSYEQYF.

This rearrangement joins TRBV5-4 to TRBJ1-2; 8 positions match TRBD1. CDR3 length equals 15 residues. Per the germline V gene, CDR1 is SGHNT and CDR2 is YYREEE (reference sequence). V gave up 4 bases and J gave up 4 bases; unmatched junction bases: 9. In nucleotides, the CDR3 is TGTGCCAGCAGCCATCCCAGGGGGACAGGCTATGGCTACACCTTC. Amino acid sequence: CASSHPRGTGYGYTF.

In DNA, the CDR3 is TGTGCCACCAGCAGAGAACCTATAGCGGGGGTAGCCAAAAACATTCAGTACTTC. Protein: CATSREPIAGVAKNIQYF. The genes are TRBV15 and TRBJ2-4, with 9 nucleotides matching TRBD2. This CDR3 has 18 residues. Germline V gene data show CDR1 as LNHNV and CDR2 as YYDKDF (reference sequence). V lost 0 bases and J lost 0; bases outside the gene matches: 6.

The gene calls are TRBV6-6 and TRBJ1-5; 10 bases are a match to TRBD1. The CDR3 extends over 15 amino acids. Germline assignment: CDR1 MNHNY and CDR2 SVGAGI (reference sequence). The ends lost 6 bases at V and 6 bases at J; junction bases unmatched: 8. Written as DNA, the CDR3 is TGTGCCAGCAGCCTTTCCGGGACAGGGGTTCAGCCCCAGCATTTT. Its translation is CASSLSGTGVQPQHF.

In its sample, this clone was seen a few times. The V gene is TRBV7-8, the J gene TRBJ2-1; 12 positions match TRBD1. Trimming at V came to 1 base and at J to 8 bases, leaving 3 bases not matched to a gene. Germline CDR1 reads SGHVS; CDR2 reads FQNEAQ. The CDR3 totals 15 residues. CDR3 sequence reads: CASSLEGTGGDEQFF. The CDR3 DNA is TGTGCCAGCAGCTTAGAAGGGACAGGGGGCGATGAGCAGTTCTTC.

In its sample, this clone ranks as medium-sized (0.01 to 0.1%). The chain uses TRBV7-3 and TRBJ2-7; TRBD2 matches 15 bases. This CDR3 is 18 amino acids long. V gave up 2 bases and J gave up 2 bases; unmatched junction bases: 7. Germline-derived CDR1 and CDR2 are SGHTA and FQGTGA. The CDR3 loop reads CASSLAGTSGRITYEQYF. DNA for the CDR3: TGTGCCAGCAGCTTAGCCGGGACTAGCGGGAGGATAACCTACGAGCAGTACTTC.

The chain combines TRBV9 with TRBJ2-7; 8 bases are shared with TRBD2. Germline V gene data show CDR1 as SGDLS and CDR2 as YYNGEE. J was trimmed by 6 bases and V by 3 bases; bases with no gene match: 11. This CDR3 is 15 amino acids long. Written as DNA, the CDR3 is TGTGCCAGCAGCGCAAAGCGGGAGCCCTCGGGCGAGCAGTACTTC. Translated: CASSAKREPSGEQYF.

This chain links TRBV30 with TRBJ1-2, with 10 bases that match TRBD1. CDR3 length equals 13 residues. J lost 6 bases, V lost 0 bases, and 1 base had no gene match. The germline CDR1 and CDR2 sequences are GTSNPN and SVGIG (reference sequence). The CDR3 bases are TGTGCCTGGAGTGTAGGGACAGGGGATGGCTACACCTTC. As protein: CAWSVGTGDGYTF.

The chain links TRBV12-5 to TRBJ2-2; D call uncertain. CDR1 is LGHNT, CDR2 FRNRAP, per germline. CDR3 length equals 14 residues. V lost 2 bases and J 5 bases, leaving 9 bases between the germline ends. CDR3 nucleotides: TGTGCTAGTGGTTTGCCCGGTTCGACCGGGGAGCTGTTTTTT. Translation: CASGLPGSTGELFF.

This clone was observed once. The V gene is TRBV7-8, the J gene TRBJ2-7; 7 nucleotides align to TRBD2. CDR3 size: 15 residues. Germline V lookup: CDR1 SGHVS, CDR2 FQNEAQ. With 7 bases clipped from V and 6 bases from J, the junction kept 15 bases outside the gene matches. The CDR3 region is CASTLASGKGGEQYF. For the CDR3, the DNA is TGTGCCAGCACTTTGGCTAGCGGAAAGGGTGGCGAGCAGTACTTC. Variable domain in full (rest from reference TRBV7-8 and TRBJ2-7): GAGVSQSPRYKVAKRGQDVALRCDPISGHVSLFWYQQALGQGPEFLTYFQNEAQLDKSGLPSDRFFAERPEGSVSTLKIQRTQQEDSAVYLCASTLASGKGGEQYFGPGTRLTVT.

This rearrangement joins TRBV19 to TRBJ2-3, with 13 bases aligning to TRBD2. This CDR3 is 16 amino acids long. Germline V gene sequence: CDR1 LNHDA, CDR2 SQIVND (reference sequence). Trimming removed 5 bases from V and 6 bases from J; junction bases left unmatched: 8. As DNA, the CDR3 is TGTGCCAGTAGTTCGCCCGGGACTAGCGGGACCGATACGCAGTATTTT. This encodes CASSSPGTSGTDTQYF.